Sequencing of this T cell receptor beta chain was carried out in a study of blood T cell repertoires in COVID-19. Study-level information: Specimens from acute and convalescent COVID-19 originated in the United States, Italy and Spain. From T cells, B-cell-depleted T cells, or PBMCs came the material, which was cDNA or gDNA.

The CDR3 sequence is 13 residues long. V lost 3 bases to trimming and J lost 5 bases, with 8 bases between them. Study processing details: Estimation of nucleated cell counts was performed using reference gene primer amplification. Libraries were prepared by immunoSEQ multiplex PCR; TCRdb keeps only in-frame clonotypes and omits some of them. The V and J calls and clone size were taken over from that table, and D and trimming were inferred from the DNA. The sample records around 240,000 clones, around 83% being singletons. This clone was observed once. Other DNA sequences from this sample encode an identical CDR3 as well.

The sequence derives from a man in his forties with acute or convalescent COVID-19. The chain uses TRBV12-3 or TRBV12-4 and TRBJ1-5, with a tentative D call TRBD1 (5 bases). Source material: peripheral blood. CDR3 DNA: TGTGCCAGCAGTTTGACAGAGTATCAGCCCCAGCATTTT. It encodes CASSLTEYQPQHF.